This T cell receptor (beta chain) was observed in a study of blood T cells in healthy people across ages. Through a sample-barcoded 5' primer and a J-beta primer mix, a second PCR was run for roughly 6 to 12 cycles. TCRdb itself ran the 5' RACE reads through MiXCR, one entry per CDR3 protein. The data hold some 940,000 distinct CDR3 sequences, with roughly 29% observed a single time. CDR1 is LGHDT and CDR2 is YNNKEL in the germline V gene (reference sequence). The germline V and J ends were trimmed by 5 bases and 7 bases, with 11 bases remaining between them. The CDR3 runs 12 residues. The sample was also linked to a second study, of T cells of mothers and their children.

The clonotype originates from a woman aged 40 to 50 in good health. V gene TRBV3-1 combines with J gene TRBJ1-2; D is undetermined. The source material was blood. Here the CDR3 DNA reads TGTGCCAGCAGCTCCGCACGCTGTGGCTACACCTTC. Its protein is CASSSARCGYTF.